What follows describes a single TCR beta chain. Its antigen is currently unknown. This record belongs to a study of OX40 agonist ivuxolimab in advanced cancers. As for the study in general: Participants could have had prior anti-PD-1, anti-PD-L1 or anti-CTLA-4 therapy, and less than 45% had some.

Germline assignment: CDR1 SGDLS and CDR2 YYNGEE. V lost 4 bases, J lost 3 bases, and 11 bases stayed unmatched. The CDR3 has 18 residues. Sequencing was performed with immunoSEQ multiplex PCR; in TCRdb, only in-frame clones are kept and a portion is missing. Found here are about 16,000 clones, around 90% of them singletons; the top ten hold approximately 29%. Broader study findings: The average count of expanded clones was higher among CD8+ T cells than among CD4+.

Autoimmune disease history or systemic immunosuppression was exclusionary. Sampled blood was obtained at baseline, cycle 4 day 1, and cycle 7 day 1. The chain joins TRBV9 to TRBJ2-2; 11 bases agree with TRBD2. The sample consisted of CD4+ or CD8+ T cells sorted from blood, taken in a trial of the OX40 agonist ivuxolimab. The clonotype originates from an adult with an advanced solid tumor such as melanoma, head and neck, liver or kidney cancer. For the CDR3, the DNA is TGTGCCAGCAGCCCGATCGGGACTAGCGGCCGCTACACCGGGGAGCTGTTTTTT. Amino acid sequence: CASSPIGTSGRYTGELFF.